These 28 T cell receptor beta chains share one sample of origin, sequenced in a study of T-cell reconstitution after alpha-beta-depleted transplantation in children. Preparation of the TCRbeta library was carried out with unique molecular identifiers. From the PCR reads, TCRdb called clonotypes with MiXCR, one entry per CDR3 protein. Among hundreds of thousands of distinct CDR3 sequences listed, 10% to 15% were seen once. This specimen consisted of PBMCs, mostly from graft donor cells, obtained 360 days after TCRalphabeta/CD19-depleted stem cell transplant. These receptors originate from a male patient aged 5 to 17 who had a stem cell transplant for acute myeloid leukemia, so the T cells may come from the graft donor.

Points on this clonotype: A junction boundary mismatches the germline segment, possibly from a read error. The CDR3 nucleotides read TGTGCTAGCAGCCCGAGCGCGGCCTACGAGCAGTACTTC. Translating gives CASSPSAAYEQYF. The chain is built from TRBV7-7 and TRBJ2-7, with D hard to call. The length of the CDR3 is 13 residues. Germline V gives CDR1 SSHAT, CDR2 FNYEAQ (reference sequence). The full variable domain, with the rest looked up from reference TRBV7-7 and TRBJ2-7, is GAGVSQSPRYKVTKRGQDVTLRCDPISSHATLYWYQQALGQGPEFLTYFNYEAQPDKSGLPSDRFSAERPEGSISTLTIQRTEQRDSAMYRCASSPSAAYEQYFGPGTRLTVT.

This clonotype was counted only a few times. V gene TRBV7-9 combines with J gene TRBJ1-1, with D uncertain. The CDR3 spans 15 residues. Between the trimmed V and J ends, which lost 5 bases and 1 base, there was a span of 14 bases. The V gene's germline CDR1 is SEHNR and CDR2 FQNEAQ (reference sequence). The CDR3: CASSPFMGPNTEAFF. The CDR3, as DNA: TGTGCCAGCAGCCCCTTCATGGGCCCGAACACTGAAGCTTTCTTT.

This clonotype has ten or more counts. The V call is TRBV6-2 or TRBV6-3, the J call TRBJ1-1; perhaps TRBD1 as D (6 bases). The CDR3 spans 15 residues. Trimming left V 2 bases short and J 0 bases short, with 10 bases between. The germline V gene has CDR1 MNHEY and CDR2 SVGEGT. This chain's CDR3 is CASSYNGGVNTEAFF. CDR3 sequence (DNA): TGTGCCAGCAGTTACAACGGGGGCGTGAACACTGAAGCTTTCTTT.

The gene calls are TRBV9 and TRBJ2-7; possible D gene TRBD1, 5 bases. V was pared by 5 bases and J by 0 bases, with 9 bases between. The CDR3 consists of 13 residues. From germline, CDR1 is SGDLS and CDR2 YYNGEE. This CDR3 reads CASRATDSYEQYF. The CDR3 DNA sequence: TGTGCCAGCAGAGCGACAGACTCCTACGAGCAGTACTTC.

This clonotype appeared many times. V and J are TRBV5-1 and TRBJ2-1, with 7 bases matching TRBD1. J lost 3 bases, V lost 4 bases, and 4 bases had no gene match. The CDR3 runs to 14 residues. Germline assignment: CDR1 SGHRS and CDR2 YFSETQ. The CDR3 spells CASSLRDSYNEQFF. The CDR3 DNA reads TGCGCCAGCAGCCTCCGGGACAGCTACAATGAGCAGTTCTTC. Based on the CDR3 plus reference TRBV5-1 and TRBJ2-1, the full variable domain is KAGVTQTPRYLIKTRGQQVTLSCSPISGHRSVSWYQQTPGQGLQFLFEYFSETQRNKGNFPGRFSGRQFSNSRSEMNVSTLELGDSALYLCASSLRDSYNEQFFGPGTRLTVL.

This clonotype was observed at least ten times. V usage is TRBV28 and J usage is TRBJ2-4, with a possible D match to TRBD2 (5 bases). The germline V gene has CDR1 MDHEN and CDR2 SYDVKM. This CDR3 contains 12 residues. Trimming shortened V by 2 bases and J by 8 bases, and 7 bases separated the two germline ends. The DNA for the CDR3 is TGTGCCAGCAGTTTAACTAGAGACATTCAGTACTTC. Translation: CASSLTRDIQYF.

This clonotype appeared a few times. The CDR3 region is CAWRIFRVGPGELFF. CDR3 DNA: TGTGCCTGGAGGATTTTCAGAGTAGGCCCCGGGGAGCTGTTTTTT. The chain carries TRBV30 and TRBJ2-2, with D unclear. V gave up 3 bases and J gave up 6 bases, with 17 bases separating them. Germline V gene data show CDR1 as GTSNPN and CDR2 as SVGIG (reference sequence). This CDR3 contains 15 residues. The variable domain in full, completed from reference TRBV30 and TRBJ2-2, reads SQTIHQWPATLVQPVGSPLSLECTVEGTSNPNLYWYRQAAGRGLQLLFYSVGIGQISSEVPQNLSASRPQDRQFILSSKKLLLSDSGFYLCAWRIFRVGPGELFFGEGSRLTVL.

The table lists this clonotype with many counts. The V gene is TRBV24-1, the J gene TRBJ2-7; 9 bases are shared with TRBD1. Looked up from germline, CDR1 is KGHDR and CDR2 is SFDVKD. This CDR3 contains 15 residues. V shed 3 bases, J shed 3 bases, and the junction held 5 bases outside the gene matches. The CDR3, as DNA: TGTGCCACCAGTGATCCGGGACAGGGACTCTACGAGCAGTACTTC. Protein: CATSDPGQGLYEQYF.

The V and J genes are TRBV12-3 or TRBV12-4 and TRBJ1-5; D is undetermined. The CDR3 covers 14 residues. V shed 3 bases and J shed 6 bases, with 12 bases lying between them. The CDR3 here is CASSLIGESQPQHF. The CDR3, as DNA: TGTGCCAGCAGTTTGATTGGGGAGAGTCAGCCCCAGCATTTT.

This chain joins TRBV5-1 and TRBJ1-1, with 9 nucleotides matching TRBD1. Germline lookup yields CDR1 SGHRS and CDR2 YFSETQ. With 3 bases clipped from V and 1 base from J, the junction kept 7 bases outside the gene matches. There are 16 residues in the CDR3. CDR3 coding DNA: TGCGCCAGCAGCTCAGGACAGGGGCAAGGGAACACTGAAGCTTTCTTT. Protein sequence: CASSSGQGQGNTEAFF.

This chain links TRBV7-9 with TRBJ1-5; TRBD1 matches at 9 bases. The CDR3 extends over 15 amino acids. V gave up 3 bases and J gave up 4 bases; unmatched junction bases: 4. Germline V gives CDR1 SEHNR, CDR2 FQNEAQ (reference sequence). For the CDR3, the DNA is TGTGCCAGCAGCTTCGGGACAGGGACAAATCAGCCCCAGCATTTT. The encoded protein is CASSFGTGTNQPQHF. Using reference TRBV7-9 and TRBJ1-5 for the parts outside the CDR3, the full variable domain is DTGVSQNPRHKITKRGQNVTFRCDPISEHNRLYWYRQTLGQGPEFLTYFQNEAQLEKSRLLSDRFSAERPKGSFSTLEIQRTEQGDSAMYLCASSFGTGTNQPQHFGDGTRLSIL.

This rearrangement joins TRBV29-1 to TRBJ2-7; tentative D call: TRBD2 (6 bases). Looked up from germline, CDR1 is SQVTM and CDR2 is ANQGSEA. This CDR3 is 14 amino acids long. Trimming cost V 4 bases and J 0 bases, with 13 bases left between them. CDR3 nucleotide sequence: TGCAGCGTTGTTCCGGGGGAGGCCTCCTACGAGCAGTACTTC. Translating it yields CSVVPGEASYEQYF.

The V and J genes are TRBV20-1 and TRBJ2-7, with 9 positions matching TRBD1. Germline CDR1 reads DFQATT; CDR2 reads SNEGSKA (reference sequence). J was trimmed by 6 bases and V by 3 bases; bases with no gene match: 3. The CDR3 covers 12 residues. In nucleotides, the CDR3 is TGCAGTGCTAGCCGGACAGGGGTCGAGCAGTACTTC. Translated: CSASRTGVEQYF.

This clonotype has a handful of counts. The rearrangement uses TRBV20-1 and TRBJ2-7; 9 nucleotides line up with TRBD2. Germline trimming cut 1 base from V and 3 bases from J; bases unmatched to any gene: 10. The length of the CDR3 is 16 residues. Germline CDR1 and CDR2: DFQATT and SNEGSKA (reference sequence). The DNA of the CDR3 is TGCAGTGCTAGAGCCGAGGGTAGCGGGAGCCTCTACGAGCAGTACTTC. Its translation: CSARAEGSGSLYEQYF.

The chain combines TRBV5-1 with TRBJ2-1; 8 bases match TRBD2. Looked up from germline, CDR1 is SGHRS and CDR2 is YFSETQ. Losses at the gene ends were 4 bases for V and 5 bases for J; bases not matched to a gene: 5. The CDR3 length is 14 residues. In nucleotides, the CDR3 is TGCGCCAGCAGCCCTGGGACTAGGAACAATGAGCAGTTCTTC. Encoded protein: CASSPGTRNNEQFF.

This clonotype came up a few times. The chain joins TRBV19 to TRBJ2-5, with D possibly being TRBD1 (6 bases). Germline V gene data show CDR1 as LNHDA and CDR2 as SQIVND (reference sequence). CDR3 size: 15 residues. V was shortened by 3 bases and J by 3 bases, with 14 bases between the two germline ends. The CDR3 here is CASSIGQTGKETQYF. Written as DNA, the CDR3 is TGTGCCAGTAGTATCGGCCAGACAGGAAAAGAGACCCAGTACTTC.

J is TRBJ1-1 and V is TRBV20-1, with D unclear. Trimming took off 5 bases at V and 5 bases at J, with 15 bases between the two ends. The germline V gene encodes CDR1 DFQATT and CDR2 SNEGSKA (reference sequence). The CDR3 totals 13 residues. The CDR3 DNA reads as TGCAGTGCTCCCCGAGAGGGTGGGACTGAAGCTTTCTTT. It specifies CSAPREGGTEAFF.

This clonotype was found many times. This chain links TRBV4-3 with TRBJ1-1, with D tentatively TRBD1 (5 bases). The CDR3 consists of 15 residues. V was clipped by 1 base and J by 1 base, with 10 bases between them. Germline V gives CDR1 LGHNA, CDR2 YSLEER. The chain's CDR3 is CASSQGRGSNTEAFF. Written as DNA, the CDR3 is TGCGCCAGCAGCCAAGGGCGGGGGTCGAACACTGAAGCTTTCTTT.

This clonotype appeared a few times. The rearrangement joins TRBV4-2 to TRBJ2-2; no definite D call. Trimming shortened V by 1 base and J by 4 bases, and 4 bases separated the two germline ends. CDR1 and CDR2 (germline): LGHNA, YNFKEQ. This CDR3 is built from 13 residues. The CDR3 sequence: CASSQGVTGELFF. CDR3 coding DNA: TGTGCCAGCAGCCAAGGGGTCACCGGGGAGCTGTTTTTT.

This clonotype has a handful of counts. The CDR3 spells CASSLYPDLPYEQYF. The CDR3 region has the DNA TGTGCCAGCAGTTTATATCCGGACTTACCTTACGAGCAGTACTTC. J is TRBJ2-7 and V is TRBV27; TRBD2 might be the D (5 bases). V was clipped by 1 base and J by 4 bases, with 14 bases between them. Germline V gene sequence: CDR1 MNHEY, CDR2 SMNVEV (reference sequence). The CDR3 runs to 15 residues.

This clonotype occurred a few times. This chain joins TRBV7-3 and TRBJ1-5, with D unclear. This CDR3 is 15 amino acids long. CDR1 and CDR2 from the germline V gene are SGHTA and FQGTGA. V lost 6 bases to trimming and J lost 6 bases, with 18 bases between them. The CDR3 region has the DNA TGTGCCAGCAGTCGAACACCTACGGCGGGTCAGCCCCAGCATTTT. Translated, it gives CASSRTPTAGQPQHF.

The CDR3 nucleotides are TGTGCCAGCAGTTTGGTCTTTATCGGCGCAGGCAGGGGGAATAACTTTCCCTACGAGCAGTACTTC. Translation gives CASSLVFIGAGRGNNFPYEQYF. This chain uses TRBV28 with TRBJ2-7; TRBD1 aligns across 7 bases. Trimming at V came to 3 bases and at J to 2 bases, leaving 28 bases not matched to a gene. The germline CDR1 and CDR2 sequences are MDHEN and SYDVKM. There are 22 residues in the CDR3.

The CDR3 sequence is CASSHGQGGEQYF. Written as DNA, the CDR3 is TGTGCCAGCAGCCACGGACAGGGAGGCGAGCAGTACTTC. The V gene is TRBV28, the J gene TRBJ2-7; TRBD1 agrees at 8 bases. Looked up from germline, CDR1 is MDHEN and CDR2 is SYDVKM. The CDR3 runs to 13 residues. The J segment lost 6 bases and the V segment lost 6 bases, leaving 7 bases of the junction unmatched.

The rearrangement links TRBV7-3 to TRBJ1-3; D possibly corresponds to TRBD1 (5 bases). Trimming shortened V by 3 bases and J by 0 bases, and 12 bases separated the two germline ends. CDR1 and CDR2 (germline): SGHTA, FQGTGA. The CDR3 is 16 amino acids. This chain's CDR3 is CASSLAGTSSGNTIYF. In DNA form, the CDR3 reads TGTGCCAGCAGCTTGGCGGGGACCAGCTCTGGAAACACCATATATTTT.

In this sample, this clonotype turned up a few times. V is TRBV7-6 and J is TRBJ2-7, with TRBD1 matching 11 bases. CDR3 length: 15 residues. Germline loops: CDR1 SGHVS, CDR2 FNYEAQ. V was pared by 3 bases and J by 3 bases, with 4 bases of the junction left unmatched. The CDR3 sequence is CASSLRTGGLYEQYF. The CDR3 DNA reads TGTGCCAGCAGCTTGCGGACAGGGGGCCTCTACGAGCAGTACTTC.

Comments on this clonotype: This likely comes from a read error, as the CDR3 has no conserved phenylalanine or tryptophan at its end. V gene TRBV20-1 combines with J gene TRBJ2-2; no reliable D call. Germline CDR1 DFQATT, CDR2 SNEGSKA (reference sequence). The V and J ends lost 5 bases and 4 bases respectively, with 14 bases between them. The CDR3 covers 14 residues. CDR3 residues: CSARFEAGTGELFS. CDR3 nucleotides: TGCAGTGCTCGGTTCGAAGCTGGCACCGGGGAGCTGTTTTCT.

This clonotype has only a few counts. The chain has TRBV5-1 and TRBJ2-3; D may be TRBD2 (7 bases). There are 16 residues in the CDR3. Trimming took off 3 bases at V and 5 bases at J, with 19 bases between the two ends. Germline V gives CDR1 SGHRS, CDR2 YFSETQ. The CDR3 DNA reads TGCGCCAGCAGCTCAGCGGGGCGACAGGTCCTAGATACGCAGTATTTT. Translated: CASSSAGRQVLDTQYF.

J is TRBJ2-3 and V is TRBV5-1; D might be TRBD2 (5 bases). Trimming took off 4 bases at V and 2 bases at J, with 20 bases between the two ends. The CDR3 is 17 residues long. Germline CDR1 and CDR2: SGHRS and YFSETQ. The CDR3 DNA follows: TGCGCCAGCAGCCCTAAGAGGTCCAACGGGATCACAGATACGCAGTATTTT. Its protein product is CASSPKRSNGITDTQYF.